A selection of T cell receptor beta chains follows, all from one sample in a study of cytomegalovirus exposure and HLA in healthy donors. Generated by immunoSEQ multiplex PCR, the TCRdb table keeps only in-frame clones and is missing some. The table lists fewer than 140,000 clones, about 81% of them singletons. The material sequenced was PBMCs. These receptors originate from a male donor in good health and CMV-seropositive. Each CDR3 is given with its conserved first and last residue. The D gene is left open where the match is weak. Clone size, where shown, is once, few, many, or a class for clones that have expanded.

cdr3_aa	cdr3_nt	cdr3_length	clone_size	j_call	v_call	d_call
CAISLGGSDTQYF	TGTGCCATCAGCCTCGGGGGATCAGATACGCAGTATTTT	13	.	TRBJ2-3	TRBV10-3	.
CASSHSPGLGQETQYF	TGCGCCAGCAGCCATTCCCCGGGACTAGGGCAAGAGACCCAGTACTTC	16	.	TRBJ2-5	TRBV4-1	TRBD2
CASSLGWQGGYGYTF	TGTGCCAGCAGCTTGGGTTGGCAGGGGGGCTATGGCTACACCTTC	15	.	TRBJ1-2	TRBV5-5	TRBD1
CASSGQTSGGPHEQFF	TGTGCCAGCAGCGGACAAACTAGCGGGGGGCCCCATGAGCAGTTCTTC	16	.	TRBJ2-1	TRBV5-4	TRBD2
CASSVTTKNTEAFF	TGTGCCAGCAGCGTAACGACAAAGAACACTGAAGCTTTCTTT	14	.	TRBJ1-1	TRBV9	.
CASSQESSGGAGTDTQYF	TGCGCCAGCAGCCAAGAGTCTAGCGGGGGGGCAGGCACAGATACGCAGTATTTT	18	.	TRBJ2-3	TRBV4-3	TRBD2
CASHKSNREDTQYF	TGTGCCAGCCACAAATCGAACAGGGAAGATACGCAGTATTTT	14	.	TRBJ2-3	TRBV2	.
CSVDGTGQLYGYTF	TGCAGCGTCGACGGTACGGGACAGCTCTATGGCTACACCTTC	14	.	TRBJ1-2	TRBV29-1	TRBD1
CASSLSGLDEKLFF	TGTGCCAGCAGCTTATCAGGGTTAGATGAAAAACTGTTTTTT	14	.	TRBJ1-4	TRBV7-9	.
CASTQTSGRTGELFF	TGCGCCAGCACCCAGACTAGCGGGAGAACCGGGGAGCTGTTTTTT	15	.	TRBJ2-2	TRBV5-1	TRBD2
CASSQERQINEKLFF	TGCGCCAGCAGCCAAGAGAGGCAGATAAATGAAAAACTGTTTTTT	15	.	TRBJ1-4	TRBV4-1	.
CASSLGAGVGEKLFF	TGTGCCAGCAGCTTAGGGGCGGGGGTAGGGGAAAAACTGTTTTTT	15	.	TRBJ1-4	TRBV7-2	.
CASSLAGAQGTDTQYF	TGTGCCAGCAGTTTAGCAGGGGCGCAGGGCACAGATACGCAGTATTTT	16	once	TRBJ2-3	TRBV28	.
CASIAGRGNEKLFF	TGTGCCAGCATCGCGGGCAGGGGAAATGAAAAACTGTTTTTT	14	.	TRBJ1-4	TRBV7-9	.
CASSLAGQGITEAFF	TGTGCCAGCAGCTTAGCCGGGCAGGGGATCACTGAAGCTTTCTTT	15	.	TRBJ1-1	TRBV7-2	.
CASSYGGQGGNEQFF	TGCGCCAGCAGCTATGGGGGACAGGGAGGCAATGAGCAGTTCTTC	15	.	TRBJ2-1	TRBV5-1	TRBD1
CASSVGLVDTQYF	TGTGCCAGCAGCGTAGGACTTGTGGATACGCAGTATTTT	13	.	TRBJ2-3	TRBV9	.
CASSSLQGNSNQPQHF	TGTGCCAGCAGTTCGCTACAGGGGAATAGCAATCAGCCCCAGCATTTT	16	.	TRBJ1-5	TRBV6-5	TRBD1
CASRKAGTGGGGTEAFF	TGTGCCAGCAGAAAAGCCGGGACAGGGGGCGGTGGCACTGAAGCTTTCTTT	17	.	TRBJ1-1	TRBV25-1	TRBD1
CASSQDGGLSVQFF	TGCGCCAGCAGCCAAGATGGAGGACTGTCGGTGCAGTTCTTC	14	.	TRBJ2-1	TRBV4-3	.
CASSTAGQVLGEQYF	TGTGCCAGTAGTACTGCCGGACAGGTCTTAGGCGAGCAGTACTTC	15	once	TRBJ2-7	TRBV19	TRBD1
CASTTPPERGTYEQYF	TGTGCCAGCACCACCCCGCCCGAGCGGGGGACCTACGAGCAGTACTTC	16	.	TRBJ2-7	TRBV7-8	TRBD2
CASSLRTSGRLAGANVLTF	TGTGCCAGCAGCTTAAGGACTAGCGGGAGATTGGCTGGGGCCAACGTCCTGACTTTC	19	.	TRBJ2-6	TRBV7-3	TRBD2
CSVTGQGETQYF	TGCAGCGTAACCGGGCAGGGGGAGACCCAGTACTTC	12	.	TRBJ2-5	TRBV29-1	.
CASFRDSRYEQYF	TGTGCCAGCTTCCGGGACAGTCGTTACGAGCAGTACTTC	13	few	TRBJ2-7	TRBV2	TRBD1
CASGQGTDTQYF	TGTGCCAGCGGACAGGGGACAGATACGCAGTATTTT	12	.	TRBJ2-3	TRBV2	TRBD1
CASRGGLAGSTDTQYF	TGTGCCAGCAGGGGAGGACTAGCCGGGAGCACAGATACGCAGTATTTT	16	.	TRBJ2-3	TRBV25-1	TRBD2
CASSYSGGNGGYTF	TGTGCCAGCAGTTACTCGGGCGGGAACGGGGGCTACACCTTC	14	.	TRBJ1-2	TRBV6-5	.
CASSGGLAGGENTQYF	TGTGCCAGCAGTGGGGGACTAGCGGGAGGAGAAAATACGCAGTATTTT	16	.	TRBJ2-3	TRBV6-1	TRBD2
CAISDTGRLGYTF	TGTGCCATCAGTGATACGGGTCGCCTGGGCTACACCTTC	13	.	TRBJ1-2	TRBV10-3	.
CSVLTGGRNSPLHF	TGCAGCGTACTTACAGGGGGCAGGAATTCACCCCTCCACTTT	14	once	TRBJ1-6	TRBV29-1	TRBD1
CASKVKASSREPQHF	TGTGCCAGTAAGGTAAAGGCCTCGAGCAGGGAGCCCCAGCATTTT	15	.	TRBJ1-5	TRBV19	.
CASSLSSGGDTQYF	TGCGCCAGCAGCCTGTCTAGTGGCGGAGATACGCAGTATTTT	14	.	TRBJ2-3	TRBV5-1	.
CASSQDWGQGTMNTEAFF	TGCGCCAGCAGCCAAGATTGGGGACAGGGGACCATGAACACTGAAGCTTTCTTT	18	.	TRBJ1-1	TRBV4-1	TRBD1
CASSSSADTQYF	TGTGCCAGCAGTTCCTCGGCAGATACGCAGTATTTT	12	.	TRBJ2-3	TRBV28	.
CASSQGSNQPQHF	TGTGCCAGCAGCCAGGGTAGCAATCAGCCCCAGCATTTT	13	few	TRBJ1-5	TRBV6-1	.
CASSTSRQGGQPQHF	TGTGCCAGCAGTACGAGTAGACAGGGGGGTCAGCCCCAGCATTTT	15	.	TRBJ1-5	TRBV2	TRBD1
CASSEGQTGNTIYF	TGTGCCAGCAGCGAGGGACAGACTGGAAACACCATATATTTT	14	.	TRBJ1-3	TRBV11-3	TRBD1
CASSPWDRGDTEAFF	TGTGCCAGTAGTCCCTGGGACAGGGGTGACACTGAAGCTTTCTTT	15	few	TRBJ1-1	TRBV19	TRBD1
CASSQARGLENTEAFF	TGTGCCAGCAGCCAAGCCAGGGGGCTGGAGAACACTGAAGCTTTCTTT	16	.	TRBJ1-1	TRBV14	TRBD1
CAISESPGYTEAFF	TGTGCCATCAGTGAGTCCCCGGGATACACTGAAGCTTTCTTT	14	.	TRBJ1-1	TRBV10-3	.
CASSIAGLGDTQYF	TGTGCCAGTAGTATAGCGGGGTTAGGAGATACGCAGTATTTT	14	.	TRBJ2-3	TRBV19	.
CASTGALGQKVYGYTF	TGTGCCAGCACGGGAGCCTTGGGCCAGAAGGTCTATGGCTACACCTTC	16	once	TRBJ1-2	TRBV28	.
CASSYSGSQETQYF	TGTGCCAGCAGTTACTCCGGGAGTCAAGAGACCCAGTACTTC	14	.	TRBJ2-5	TRBV6-6	.
CASSRDRGGYEQYF	TGTGCCAGCTCACGGGACAGGGGCGGGTACGAGCAGTACTTC	14	.	TRBJ2-7	TRBV18	TRBD1
CASSPLGRQGAAGAFF	TGTGCCAGCTCACCACTAGGGAGACAGGGCGCCGCCGGAGCTTTCTTT	16	.	TRBJ1-1	TRBV18	TRBD1
CASSYSGTGGGETQYF	TGTGCCAGCAGTTACTCGGGGACAGGGGGTGGAGAGACCCAGTACTTC	16	.	TRBJ2-5	TRBV6-5	TRBD1
CASSQDPGQGAVSNQPQHF	TGCGCCAGCAGCCAAGATCCCGGGCAGGGGGCGGTTAGCAATCAGCCCCAGCATTTT	19	.	TRBJ1-5	TRBV4-3	TRBD1